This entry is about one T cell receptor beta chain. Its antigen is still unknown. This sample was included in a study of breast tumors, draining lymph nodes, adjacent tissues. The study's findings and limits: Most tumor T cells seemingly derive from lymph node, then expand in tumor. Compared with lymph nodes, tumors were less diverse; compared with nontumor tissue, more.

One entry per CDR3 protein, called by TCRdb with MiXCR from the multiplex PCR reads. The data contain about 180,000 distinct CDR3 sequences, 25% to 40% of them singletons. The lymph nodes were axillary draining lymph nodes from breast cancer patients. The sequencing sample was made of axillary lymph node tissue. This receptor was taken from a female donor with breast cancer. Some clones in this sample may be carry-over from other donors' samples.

The CDR3 DNA is TGTGCCAGCACCTCCGTGTCTAGCGGGAGCTCCTATAATTCACCCCTCCACTTT. It is translated as CASTSVSSGSSYNSPLHF. This chain uses TRBV7-9 with TRBJ1-6; D is ambiguous. The CDR3 runs 18 residues. The germline V gene encodes CDR1 SEHNR and CDR2 FQNEAQ (reference sequence). V lost 7 bases and J lost 0, with 19 bases in between.